This is a list of T cell receptor beta chains from one sample in a study of metastatic and nonmetastatic thyroid tumors. Via MiXCR, TCRdb re-called the PCR reads. The table includes over 30,000 clones, over 15% detected once. The specimen sequenced was blood. These receptors all stem from a male donor with papillary thyroid cancer or a benign thyroid nodule (not recorded which). Some clones in this sample may be carry-over from other donors' samples. Both conserved end residues are part of each CDR3. The D gene is left open where the match is weak. Size is omitted from some rows. Given values are once, few, many or a class for expanded clones.

TGTGCCAGCAGTTACTCGGGACCGAGTAACTATGGCTACACCTTC	CASSYSGPSNYGYTF	TRBJ1-2	15	medium-sized	TRBV6-5	.
TGTGCCAGCAGTGCGGGGGGCAGGGAGACCCAGTACTTC	CASSAGGRETQYF	TRBJ2-5	13	medium-sized	TRBV6-1	.
TGTGCCAGCAGTTTGCCCCTTGGGTCGGGGAACACTGAAGCTTTCTTT	CASSLPLGSGNTEAFF	TRBJ1-1	16	many	TRBV28	.
TGTGCCACCAGTGAGAGCACGGGAGCAGATACGCAGTATTTT	CATSESTGADTQYF	TRBJ2-3	14	few	TRBV24-1	.
TGTGCCAGCAGTTTAAGGGGGAGGGTGGCTTTCTTT	CASSLRGRVAFF	TRBJ1-1	12	few	TRBV28	.
TGTGCCAGCTCACCCCAATCACAGGGTCCTTCCGATGAGCAGTTCTTC	CASSPQSQGPSDEQFF	TRBJ2-1	16	few	TRBV18	.
TGTGCCAGCAGCGACGTGACAGGGGGCTCCAATGAGCAGTTCTTC	CASSDVTGGSNEQFF	TRBJ2-1	15	.	TRBV7-3	TRBD1
TGTGCCTGGGTCACCGGGGATGAGCAGTTCTTC	CAWVTGDEQFF	TRBJ2-1	11	.	TRBV30	.
.	CTSVPEVTFGSQRPRDNEQFF	TRBJ2-1	21	.	TRBV7-5	.
TGTGCCAGCAGCCGGACTAGCGGGTGGAACAATCAGCAGTTCTTC	CASSRTSGWNNQQFF	TRBJ2-1	15	few	TRBV11-1	TRBD2
TGTGCCAGCTGGTTAGGAGAGGGATTCTCACCCCTCCACTTT	CASWLGEGFSPLHF	TRBJ1-6	14	.	TRBV27	.
TGTGCCAGCAGTTTAGGGGGGGCCTATGGCTACACCTTC	CASSLGGAYGYTF	TRBJ1-2	13	few	TRBV28	.
TGTGCCAGCAGCGGGACGGCGAACACCGGGGAGCTGTTTTTT	CASSGTANTGELFF	TRBJ2-2	14	.	TRBV6-1	.
TGTGCCAGCAGCCACAAGGGGGGGGGTAAGGAGACCCAGTACTTC	CASSHKGGGKETQYF	TRBJ2-5	15	many	TRBV11-1	.
TGCAGTGCCACAACTAGCAGGAGCTCCTACGAGCAGTACTTC	CSATTSRSSYEQYF	TRBJ2-7	14	many	TRBV20-1	.
TGTGCCAACCCCTCCGGGTTAGCCAAAAACATTCAGTACTTC	CANPSGLAKNIQYF	TRBJ2-4	14	many	TRBV11-2	.
TGTGCCACCAGCGATAGCAATCAGCCCCAGCATTTT	CATSDSNQPQHF	TRBJ1-5	12	few	TRBV24-1	.
TGTGCCAGCAGTACCCGTAGGGAGACGTACTTC	CASSTRRETYF	TRBJ2-5	11	.	TRBV12-3/TRBV12-4	.
TGTGCCAGCAGTTACAGGGTCGATGGCAATCAGCCCCAGCATTTT	CASSYRVDGNQPQHF	TRBJ1-5	15	many	TRBV6-5	.
TGTGCCAGCAGGGTGGACAGGGGTGGCACAGATACGCAGTATTTT	CASRVDRGGTDTQYF	TRBJ2-3	15	many	TRBV6-1	TRBD1
TGCGCCAGCAGCCCACCTCGACAGGCTCGCTATGGCTACACCTTC	CASSPPRQARYGYTF	TRBJ1-2	15	many	TRBV4-3	.
TGTGCCTGGATGTTCAAGCGGGACAGGGGCGGGAATCAGCCCCAACATTTT	CAWMFKRDRGGNQPQHF	TRBJ1-5	17	.	TRBV30	TRBD1
TGCAGTGCTAGAGAGCCCAGGGGATCAATCATTGACACAGATACGCAGTATTTT	CSAREPRGSIIDTDTQYF	TRBJ2-3	18	many	TRBV20-1	.
TGTGCCAGCACAGGGGCTGGTGAAAAACTGTTTTTT	CASTGAGEKLFF	TRBJ1-4	12	many	TRBV28	.
TGTGCCATCACCCCCGAGACAGGGGGCTTTTACGAGCAGTACTTC	CAITPETGGFYEQYF	TRBJ2-7	15	many	TRBV10-3	TRBD1
TGTGCCAGCAGCTTGTCGGTAGCGCCGTACAATGAGCAGTTCTTC	CASSLSVAPYNEQFF	TRBJ2-1	15	many	TRBV5-6	.
TGTGCCAGCAGTGTGGGGCATGGCTACACCTTC	CASSVGHGYTF	TRBJ1-2	11	few	TRBV28	.
TGCAGCGCCCAAGCGGGAGCTAGCGCAGATACGCAGTATTTT	CSAQAGASADTQYF	TRBJ2-3	14	.	TRBV29-1	TRBD2
TGTGCCAGCAGCCCACAGAGCAAAACAGGCTACGAGCAGTACTTC	CASSPQSKTGYEQYF	TRBJ2-7	15	.	TRBV5-6	.
TGTGCCAGCAGTTTAGAAGTAGGGTTTTTAAATGAGCAGTTCTTC	CASSLEVGFLNEQFF	TRBJ2-1	15	few	TRBV28	.
TGTGCCAGCAGCTTAGGGTTTTCAGAGACCCAGTACTTC	CASSLGFSETQYF	TRBJ2-5	13	many	TRBV7-8	.
TGTGCCAGCGCAACACAGGGGAGAGTGAATGAAGCTTTCTTT	CASATQGRVNEAFF	TRBJ1-1	14	many	TRBV7-9	TRBD1